The source of this T cell receptor beta chain is a study of shared clonotypes between healthy human individuals. CDR1 is WSHSY and CDR2 is SAAADI in the germline V gene. V lost 10 bases to trimming and J lost 9 bases; unmatched junction nucleotides: 14. The length of the CDR3 is 15 residues. TCRdb's copy holds only in-frame clones and misses some; the assay was immunoSEQ multiplex PCR. The table includes about 2 million clones, 85% to 95% detected once. Only CD45RO-negative cells positively selected for CCR7 counted as naive CD8 cells, so terminally differentiated effector memory CD45RA+ cells were excluded.

The sequencing sample was made of naive CD8+ T cells sorted from blood. The J gene is TRBJ2-1, the V gene TRBV10-2, with 11 bases fitting TRBD2. The receptor was isolated from a man between 18 and 29 years old in good health. Here the CDR3 DNA reads TGCGCCACCCGCCGAATACTAGCGGGAGATAGTGAGCAGTTCTTC. Protein product: CATRRILAGDSEQFF.